This TCR beta chain was sequenced during a study of blood T cell repertoires in COVID-19. Study overall: COVID-19 samples, acute and convalescent, were from the United States, Italy and Spain. T cells, B-cell-depleted T cells, or PBMCs provided the cDNA or gDNA that served as material.

Per the original methods: Researchers report that nucleated cell counts were estimated from reference gene primer amplification. The protocol was immunoSEQ multiplex PCR, while the TCRdb copy is restricted to in-frame clones and leaves out a portion. V and J calls and clone size are those listed in that table; D and trimming were worked out from the DNA. The repertoire holds roughly 280,000 clones, more than 85% seen once, with roughly 4.9% in the top ten. The V segment lost 5 bases and the J segment 3 bases; nucleotides outside the gene matches: 9. This CDR3 is built from 16 residues. Germline V CDR1 and CDR2: SGHTA, FQGNSA. Patients at the Seattle site were enrolled during active infection and followed longitudinally.

The sequence came from a woman aged 55-75 years with COVID-19, enrolled during active disease. V gene TRBV7-2 combines with J gene TRBJ2-1; 8 nucleotides line up with TRBD2. The specimen was peripheral blood. The CDR3 DNA reads TGTGCCAGCAGCCCCCCGGGACTAGGAGGCTACAATGAGCAGTTCTTC. Protein sequence: CASSPPGLGGYNEQFF.